This T cell receptor beta chain originates from a study of response to subunit inactivated influenza vaccine. This clonotype was detected only a few times. TCRdb itself ran the RT-PCR reads through MiXCR, one entry per CDR3 protein. This sample has some 480,000 distinct CDR3 sequences, with 10% to 11% found just once. J lost 6 bases, V lost 2 bases, and 7 bases had no gene match. CDR1 is SGHRS and CDR2 is YFSETQ in the germline V gene. The CDR3 loop spans 15 amino acids. Specimen: PBMCs from blood, collected roughly 46 days after vaccination. The chain recombines TRBV5-1 with TRBJ2-5; 10 bases map to TRBD1. The TCR was taken from a man aged 50 to 60 who received an inactivated influenza vaccine. The CDR3 sequence: CASSFGTGDVQTQYF. The CDR3 nucleotides are TGCGCCAGCAGCTTCGGGACAGGGGATGTGCAGACCCAGTACTTC.